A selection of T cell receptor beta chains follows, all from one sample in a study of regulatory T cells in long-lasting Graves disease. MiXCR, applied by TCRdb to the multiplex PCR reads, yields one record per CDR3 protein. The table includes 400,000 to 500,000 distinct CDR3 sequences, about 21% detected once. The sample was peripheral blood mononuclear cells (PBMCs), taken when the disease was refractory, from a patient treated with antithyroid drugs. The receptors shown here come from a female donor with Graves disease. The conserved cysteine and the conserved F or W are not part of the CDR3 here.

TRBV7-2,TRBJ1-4,ASSPGRLNEKLF
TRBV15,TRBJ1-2,ATSRGTGESYGYT
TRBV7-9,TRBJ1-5,ASAQGYQPQH
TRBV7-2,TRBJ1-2,ASSPSPGQGYGYT
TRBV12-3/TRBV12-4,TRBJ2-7,ASSEGTTSMGFGEQY
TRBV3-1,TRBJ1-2,ASSQGRSRGNYGYT
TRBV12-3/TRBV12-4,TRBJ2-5,ASSPAPRRETQY
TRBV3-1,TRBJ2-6,ASSQGAGLGANVLT
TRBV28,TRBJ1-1,ASSPWTDSTEAF
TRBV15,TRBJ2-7,ATSRDQGYEQY
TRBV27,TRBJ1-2,ASSLRPGQGAQNYGYT
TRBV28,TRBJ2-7,ASTEDRVNEQY
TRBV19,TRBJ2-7,ASSSWTGEDEQY
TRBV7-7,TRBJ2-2,ASSPQGPGELF
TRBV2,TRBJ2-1,ASSPSATSFNEQF
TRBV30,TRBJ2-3,AQTGGSTDTQY
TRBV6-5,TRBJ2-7,ASSYNRYLAATVEQY
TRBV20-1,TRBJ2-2,SAQTSGRNTGELF
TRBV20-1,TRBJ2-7,SASGTGAAGH
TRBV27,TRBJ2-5,ASSSYVTDRGEQETQY
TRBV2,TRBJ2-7,ASRDSGGFSYEQY
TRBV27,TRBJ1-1,ASSSTGGGRAF
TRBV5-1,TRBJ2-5,ASSEPEGLAGRETQY
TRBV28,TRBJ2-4,ASSPTSGRNKNIQY
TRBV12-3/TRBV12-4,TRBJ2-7,ASGGGTSGYEQY
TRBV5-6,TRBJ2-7,ASSMGTTTEQY
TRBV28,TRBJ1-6,ASTSGGNSPLH
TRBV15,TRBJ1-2,ATSMRQGAYGYT
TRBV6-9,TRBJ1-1,ASSSSTGWNTEAF
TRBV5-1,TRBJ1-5,ASSSGGGNQPQH